One TCR beta chain is described in this entry. Antigen unknown. This sample was taken from a study of cytomegalovirus exposure and HLA in healthy donors. About the study: There were approximately 81 million unique TCRs (from HLA-typed donors) in an early data release.

This CDR3 region has 15 residues. Unmatched junction bases numbered 4, after V lost 0 bases and J lost 4 bases. CDR1 MNHEY and CDR2 SMNVEV come from the germline V gene (reference sequence). Study-level results: Sequencing probably produced one cluster of sequence variants that were highly shared. Reports credit the classifier with highly specific, highly sensitive diagnosis of cytomegalovirus status.

It was with 60 Vbeta and 13 Jbeta primers that the PCR ran. Clones were read by immunoSEQ multiplex PCR, and TCRdb kept only the in-frame ones, dropping some. Its clone listing holds around 140,000 clones. The clonotype originates from a male donor in good health and CMV-seronegative. The chain couples TRBV27 to TRBJ2-5, with 8 bases matching TRBD2. Sample: PBMCs. CDR3 sequence reads: CASSLSRGARETQYF. The CDR3 nucleotides read TGTGCCAGCAGTTTATCGCGGGGGGCTAGAGAGACCCAGTACTTC.